One sample yielded the 27 T cell receptor beta chains listed below, sequenced in a study of blood T cell repertoires in COVID-19. The data were produced by immunoSEQ multiplex PCR, yet TCRdb's version contains in-frame clones alone and is incomplete. The top ten hold over 10% of the sample, which has approximately 72,000 clones, roughly 86% seen once. The specimen was peripheral blood. Receptors were obtained from a woman in her fifties or sixties with acute or convalescent COVID-19.

This clone has a single count. The chain joins TRBV9 to TRBJ2-7, with 9 bases matching TRBD2. Trimming at V came to 4 bases and at J to 5 bases, leaving 10 bases not matched to a gene. The CDR3 runs to 15 residues. Per germline, CDR1 SGDLS and CDR2 YYNGEE. The CDR3 protein is CASSTTGTSYNEQYF. The CDR3 region has the DNA TGTGCCAGCAGCACAACCGGGACTAGCTACAACGAGCAGTACTTC.

The chain carries TRBV29-1 and TRBJ2-3, with 10 positions matching TRBD2. The length of the CDR3 is 14 residues. Trimming removed 4 bases from V and 10 bases from J; junction bases left unmatched: 11. Germline V CDR1 and CDR2: SQVTM, ANQGSEA. The CDR3 protein is CSVVALAGGGAQYF. For the CDR3, the DNA is TGCAGCGTTGTAGCATTAGCGGGGGGAGGGGCGCAGTATTTT.

As for this clone: The same CDR3 also results from other DNA sequences found in this sample. The chain is built from TRBV4-2 and TRBJ1-1; D ambiguous. Between the trimmed V and J ends, which lost 0 bases and 1 base, there was a span of 6 bases. The CDR3 totals 14 residues. Germline V gene sequence: CDR1 LGHNA, CDR2 YNFKEQ. CDR3: CASSQDRGNTEAFF. The CDR3 DNA is TGTGCCAGCAGCCAAGATCGGGGGAACACTGAAGCTTTCTTT.

For the CDR3, the DNA is TGTGCCAGGGGGAAGGGGGCCGGGGAGCTGTTTTTT. Amino acids: CARGKGAGELFF. The rearrangement links TRBV30 to TRBJ2-2; possible D gene TRBD1, 6 bases. Trimming took 8 bases from V and 6 from J, leaving 13 bases between them. The germline V gene encodes CDR1 GTSNPN and CDR2 SVGIG (reference sequence). This CDR3 has 12 amino acids.

V gene TRBV11-2 combines with J gene TRBJ2-5; TRBD2 matches at 10 bases. Trimming at V came to 3 bases and at J to 1 base, leaving 2 bases not matched to a gene. From germline, CDR1 is SGHAT and CDR2 FQNNGV. The CDR3 is 15 residues long. CDR3 nucleotide sequence: TGTGCCAGCAGCTTTATAGCGGGGGGCCAAGAGACCCAGTACTTC. Protein: CASSFIAGGQETQYF.

The chain couples TRBV5-6 to TRBJ2-7, with D perhaps TRBD1 (6 bases). Trimming cost V 5 bases and J 1 base, with 10 bases left between them. Germline V gene sequence: CDR1 SGHDT, CDR2 YYEEEE. CDR3 length: 13 amino acids. The CDR3 here is CASRPTGSYEQYF. The CDR3 DNA is TGTGCCAGCAGGCCAACAGGGTCCTACGAGCAGTACTTC.

The rearrangement uses TRBV18 and TRBJ2-3; 8 bases are shared with TRBD1. Germline-derived CDR1 and CDR2 are KGHSH and LQKENI. There are 16 residues in the CDR3. J gave up 4 bases and V 5 bases, and 11 bases lay outside the gene matches. CDR3 bases: TGTGCCAGCTCATACAACCTCCAGGGGGCCTCAGATACGCAGTATTTT. Amino acids: CASSYNLQGASDTQYF.

The chain joins TRBV5-4 to TRBJ1-2; D gene unclear. The CDR3 spans 14 residues. CDR1 is SGHNT, CDR2 YYREEE, per germline (reference sequence). V was pared by 1 base and J by 6 bases, with 13 bases between. Written as DNA, the CDR3 is TGTGCCAGCAGCTTGAACGGGGTGGAGGATGGCTACACCTTC. Translating it yields CASSLNGVEDGYTF.

The V and J genes are TRBV5-1 and TRBJ1-6; D unresolved. The V and J ends lost 1 base and 15 bases respectively, with 14 bases between them. Germline V gives CDR1 SGHRS, CDR2 YFSETQ. This CDR3 contains 13 residues. The CDR3 nucleotides read TGCGCCAGCAGCTTGTCTGGGGAGGAAGGCCTCCACTTT. This codes for CASSLSGEEGLHF.

The chain couples TRBV5-1 to TRBJ2-7; tentatively, D is TRBD2 (5 bases). Deletions cut 3 bases from V and 2 bases from J, with 12 bases between. The CDR3 has 14 residues. CDR1 is SGHRS and CDR2 is YFSETQ in the germline V gene. The CDR3 DNA reads as TGCGCCAGCAGCTCAAGGACTGACCCCTACGAGCAGTACTTC. Protein: CASSSRTDPYEQYF.

V is TRBV7-2 and J is TRBJ1-3; 11 nucleotides line up with TRBD1. Unmatched junction bases numbered 5, after V lost 4 bases and J lost 3 bases. The CDR3 loop spans 16 amino acids. The germline gives CDR1 SGHTA, CDR2 FQGNSA. For the CDR3, the DNA is TGTGCCAGCAGCTGGAGGGACAGGGGGAGTGGAAACACCATATATTTT. It is translated as CASSWRDRGSGNTIYF.

The rearrangement joins TRBV7-9 to TRBJ1-1, with a weak D call TRBD1 (6 bases). The CDR3 runs to 16 residues. V was pared by 2 bases and J by 0 bases, with 13 bases between. Germline loops: CDR1 SEHNR, CDR2 FQNEAQ (reference sequence). CDR3 in amino acids: CASSLSGQHMNTEAFF. The CDR3, as DNA: TGTGCCAGCAGCTTAAGTGGACAGCACATGAACACTGAAGCTTTCTTT.

V is TRBV30 and J is TRBJ1-6; tentatively, D is TRBD1 (5 bases). The V and J ends lost 0 bases and 7 bases respectively, with 7 bases between them. Germline loops: CDR1 GTSNPN, CDR2 SVGIG (reference sequence). CDR3 length: 13 amino acids. CDR3 coding DNA: TGTGCCTGGAGTGTACAGGCCAATTCACCCCTCCACTTT. It encodes CAWSVQANSPLHF.

This clone has a single count. The chain couples TRBV7-9 to TRBJ1-2; 9 positions match TRBD1. Germline V CDR1 and CDR2: SEHNR, FQNEAQ (reference sequence). Trimming removed 7 bases from V and 4 bases from J; junction bases left unmatched: 10. The CDR3 sequence is 15 residues long. Here the CDR3 DNA reads TGTGCCAGCACCTTCAACAGGGGGCGCGCCTATGGCTACACCTTC. It yields the protein CASTFNRGRAYGYTF.

This clone was observed a single time. The J gene is TRBJ2-1, the V gene TRBV3-1 (or the pseudogene TRBV3-2); D gene uncertain. Looked up from germline, CDR1 is LGHDT and CDR2 is YNNKEL (reference sequence). Between the trimmed V and J ends, which lost 0 bases and 6 bases, there was a span of 15 bases. The CDR3 spans 16 residues. The CDR3: CASSQDTLDVVNEQFF. The CDR3, as DNA: TGTGCCAGCAGCCAAGATACCCTAGACGTGGTCAATGAGCAGTTCTTC.

The chain couples TRBV19 to TRBJ1-2, with D possibly matching TRBD1 (5 bases). Trimming left V 7 bases short and J 9 bases short, with 15 bases between. Germline loops: CDR1 LNHDA, CDR2 SQIVND (reference sequence). CDR3 size: 12 residues. The CDR3 nucleotides read TGTGCCAGTACCTATTGGCCAGGGAGCTACACCTTC. As protein: CASTYWPGSYTF.

This clone was detected once. V gene TRBV11-2 combines with J gene TRBJ2-1, with 8 bases aligning to TRBD2. Germline V gives CDR1 SGHAT, CDR2 FQNNGV. Trimming removed 3 bases from V and 9 bases from J; junction bases left unmatched: 1. The CDR3 totals 12 residues. DNA for the CDR3: TGTGCCAGCAGCTTCGGGGGGGGTGAGCAGTTCTTC. Protein product: CASSFGGGEQFF. Full variable domain (outside the CDR3, taken from reference TRBV11-2 and TRBJ2-1): EAGVAQSPRYKIIEKRQSVAFWCNPISGHATLYWYQQILGQGPKLLIQFQNNGVVDDSQLPKDRFSAERLKGVDSTLKIQPAKLEDSAVYLCASSFGGGEQFFGPGTRLTVL.

The chain carries TRBV19 and TRBJ2-7; 11 positions match TRBD1. The CDR3 totals 15 residues. V shed 4 bases and J 3 bases; nucleotides not matched to a gene: 5. Germline assignment: CDR1 LNHDA and CDR2 SQIVND (reference sequence). CDR3 region: CASSTRDRGIYEQYF. CDR3 nucleotides: TGTGCCAGTAGTACCCGGGACAGGGGGATCTACGAGCAGTACTTC.

The CDR3 loop is CASDREHNSPLHF. CDR3 nucleotide sequence: TGTGCCAGTGACAGGGAGCATAATTCACCCCTCCACTTT. This rearrangement joins TRBV3-1 (or the pseudogene TRBV3-2) to TRBJ1-6, with 7 bases that match TRBD1. The junction had 4 bases not matched to a gene; V was cut back by 9 bases and J by 5 bases. From germline, CDR1 is LGHDT and CDR2 YNNKEL (reference sequence). This CDR3 region has 13 residues.

The chain joins TRBV19 to TRBJ2-3; 10 bases agree with TRBD2. Looked up from germline, CDR1 is LNHDA and CDR2 is SQIVND (reference sequence). The V and J ends lost 4 bases and 6 bases, in that order; junction bases with no gene match: 7. This CDR3 spans 15 amino acids. The CDR3 region has the DNA TGTGCCAGTAGTACCGAGCGGGGGGGCCTGGATACGCAGTATTTT. Translation gives CASSTERGGLDTQYF.

This chain connects TRBV7-2 to TRBJ2-5, with 10 bases aligning to TRBD2. From germline, CDR1 is SGHTA and CDR2 FQGNSA. This CDR3 is 14 amino acids long. The trim removed 5 bases at V and 2 bases at J, leaving 2 bases unmatched. The CDR3 region is CASSRTSGQETQYF. The CDR3 bases are TGTGCCAGCAGCCGGACTAGCGGTCAAGAGACCCAGTACTTC.

This chain uses TRBV9 with TRBJ1-1, with D perhaps TRBD1 (6 bases). The CDR3 is made up of 17 amino acids. Germline V gene sequence: CDR1 SGDLS, CDR2 YYNGEE. The ends were cut back, 2 bases at V and 3 bases at J, with 20 bases in the middle. The CDR3 is CASSVSGRGAEDTEAFF. The CDR3 DNA reads as TGTGCCAGCAGCGTGAGCGGGAGGGGGGCCGAGGACACTGAAGCTTTCTTT.

The gene calls are TRBV6-2 or TRBV6-3 and TRBJ1-1, with 7 bases lining up with TRBD1. V trimming: 2 bases; J trimming: 5 bases; junction bases outside the gene matches: 2. CDR3 length: 13 amino acids. Per the germline V gene, CDR1 is MNHEY and CDR2 is SVGEGT. CDR3 residues: CASSYQGQTEAFF. CDR3 nucleotide sequence: TGTGCCAGCAGTTACCAGGGACAGACTGAAGCTTTCTTT.

The chain links TRBV27 to TRBJ2-4, with 11 bases identical to TRBD2. The CDR3 runs 17 residues. The V segment lost 5 bases and the J segment 0 bases; nucleotides outside the gene matches: 6. Germline CDR1 MNHEY, CDR2 SMNVEV (reference sequence). This CDR3 reads CASSILAGGLAKNIQYF. CDR3 bases: TGTGCCAGCAGTATCCTAGCGGGGGGCCTAGCCAAAAACATTCAGTACTTC.

The DNA for the CDR3 is TGTGCCAGCAGACTAGCGGGGGCTAATGAGCAGTTCTTC. It translates to CASRLAGANEQFF. The chain recombines TRBV7-2 with TRBJ2-1, with TRBD2 matching 11 bases. The V gene end was trimmed by 6 bases and the J gene end by 7 bases; junction bases not matched to a gene: 2. From germline, CDR1 is SGHTA and CDR2 FQGNSA. CDR3 size: 13 residues.

This chain uses TRBV5-1 with TRBJ1-1, with D maybe TRBD1 (6 bases). CDR1 SGHRS and CDR2 YFSETQ come from the germline V gene. The germline V and J ends were trimmed by 4 bases and 2 bases, with 12 bases remaining between them. The CDR3 is 14 residues long. The CDR3 spells CASSSWTENTEAFF. The CDR3 DNA reads as TGCGCCAGCAGCAGCTGGACAGAAAACACTGAAGCTTTCTTT.

This clone occurred a few times. The genes are TRBV7-9 and TRBJ1-4; TRBD1 matches at 7 bases. The CDR3 runs to 11 residues. The J segment lost 12 bases and the V segment lost 6 bases, leaving 4 bases of the junction unmatched. Germline CDR1 reads SEHNR; CDR2 reads FQNEAQ (reference sequence). CDR3: CASRSTGQLFF. In DNA form, the CDR3 reads TGTGCCAGCAGGTCGACAGGGCAACTGTTTTTT.